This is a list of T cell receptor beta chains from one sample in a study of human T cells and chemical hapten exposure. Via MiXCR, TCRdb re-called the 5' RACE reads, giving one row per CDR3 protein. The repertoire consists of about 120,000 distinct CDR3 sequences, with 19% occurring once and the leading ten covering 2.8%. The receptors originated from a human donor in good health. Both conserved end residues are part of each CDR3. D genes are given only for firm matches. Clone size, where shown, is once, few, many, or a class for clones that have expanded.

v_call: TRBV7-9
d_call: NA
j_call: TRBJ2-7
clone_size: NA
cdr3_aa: CASSLEFRYEQYF
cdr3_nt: TGTGCCAGCAGCTTAGAATTCCGCTACGAGCAGTACTTC

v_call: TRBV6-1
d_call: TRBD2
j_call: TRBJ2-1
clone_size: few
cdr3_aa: CASSEEEASGIINEQFF
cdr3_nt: TGTGCCAGCAGTGAAGAAGAGGCTAGCGGGATCATAAATGAGCAGTTCTTC

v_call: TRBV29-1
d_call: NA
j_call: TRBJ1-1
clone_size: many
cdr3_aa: CSVEGTSGLHTEAFF
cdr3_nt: TGCAGCGTTGAAGGGACGTCGGGGCTTCACACTGAAGCTTTCTTT

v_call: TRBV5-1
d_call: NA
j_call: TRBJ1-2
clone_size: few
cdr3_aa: CASSSTVSTNYGYTF
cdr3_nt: TGCGCCAGCAGCTCGACAGTATCCACTAACTATGGCTACACCTTC

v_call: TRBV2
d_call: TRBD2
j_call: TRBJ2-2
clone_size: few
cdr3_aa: CASLPGLAGIGELFF
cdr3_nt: TGTGCCAGTCTTCCGGGACTAGCGGGAATCGGGGAGCTGTTTTTT

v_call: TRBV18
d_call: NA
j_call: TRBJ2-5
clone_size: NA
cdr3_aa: CASSPLDQQTQYF
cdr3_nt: TGTGCCAGCTCACCATTGGACCAACAGACCCAGTACTTC

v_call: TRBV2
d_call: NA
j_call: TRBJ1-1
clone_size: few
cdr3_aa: CASSGSYRVTEAFF
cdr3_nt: TGTGCCAGCAGTGGCAGCTACAGGGTCACTGAAGCTTTCTTT

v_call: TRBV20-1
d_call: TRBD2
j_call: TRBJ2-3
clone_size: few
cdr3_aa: CSARGGRLSTDTQYF
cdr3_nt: TGCAGTGCTAGGGGCGGGAGGTTGAGCACAGATACGCAGTATTTT

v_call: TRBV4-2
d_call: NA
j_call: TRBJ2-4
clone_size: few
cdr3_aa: CASSQSETNKNIQYF
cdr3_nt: TGTGCCAGCAGCCAGTCGGAGACAAACAAAAACATTCAGTACTTC

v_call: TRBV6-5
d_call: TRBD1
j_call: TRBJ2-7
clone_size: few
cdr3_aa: CASSHGTGYEQYF
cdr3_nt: TGTGCCAGCAGTCACGGGACAGGGTACGAGCAGTACTTC

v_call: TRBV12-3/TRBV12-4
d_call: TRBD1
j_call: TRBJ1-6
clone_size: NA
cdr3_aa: CASSPGVGQGSSYNSPLHF
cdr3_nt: TGTGCCAGCAGCCCTGGGGTGGGACAGGGGAGCTCCTATAATTCACCCCTCCACTTT

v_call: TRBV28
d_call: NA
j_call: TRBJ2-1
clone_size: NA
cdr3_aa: CASGTGTNAQFF
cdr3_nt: TGTGCCAGCGGTACAGGGACAAATGCTCAGTTCTTC

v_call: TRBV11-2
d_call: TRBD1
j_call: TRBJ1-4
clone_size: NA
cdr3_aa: CASRPGTGLEKLFF
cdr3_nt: TGTGCCAGCAGACCCGGGACAGGCTTGGAAAAACTGTTTTTT

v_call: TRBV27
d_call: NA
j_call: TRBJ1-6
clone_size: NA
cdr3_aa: CASSLGVGESPLHF
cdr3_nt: TGTGCCAGCAGTTTAGGGGTTGGGGAATCACCCCTCCACTTT

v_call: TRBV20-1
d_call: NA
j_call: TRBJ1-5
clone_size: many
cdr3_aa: CSARQGSQPQHF
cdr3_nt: TGCAGTGCTAGACAGGGATCCCAGCCCCAGCATTTT

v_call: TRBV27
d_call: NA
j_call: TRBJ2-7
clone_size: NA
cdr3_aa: CASSLGFLGHEQYF
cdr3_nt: TGTGCCAGCAGTTTAGGTTTTTTAGGGCACGAGCAGTACTTC

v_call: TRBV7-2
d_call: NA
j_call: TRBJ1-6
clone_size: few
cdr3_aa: CASSSSQGGGSPLHF
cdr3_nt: TGTGCCAGCAGCTCGAGCCAGGGAGGCGGTTCACCCCTCCACTTT

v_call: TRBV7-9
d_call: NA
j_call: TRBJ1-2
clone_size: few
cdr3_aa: CASSLDAGWGGYTF
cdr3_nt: TGTGCCAGCAGCCTCGATGCAGGGTGGGGTGGCTACACCTTC

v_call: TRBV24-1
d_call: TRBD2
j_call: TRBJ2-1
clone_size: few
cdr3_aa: CATSDQRLAGPNNEQFF
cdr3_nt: TGTGCCACCAGTGACCAAAGGCTAGCGGGCCCCAACAATGAGCAGTTCTTC

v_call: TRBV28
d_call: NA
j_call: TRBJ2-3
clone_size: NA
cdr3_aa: CASSLLVRSTDTQYF
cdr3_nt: TGTGCCAGCAGTTTACTAGTCCGAAGCACAGATACGCAGTATTTT

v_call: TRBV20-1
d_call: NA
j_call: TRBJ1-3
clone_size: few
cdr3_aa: CSARAGAGNTIYF
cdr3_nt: TGCAGTGCTAGAGCAGGGGCTGGAAACACCATATATTTT

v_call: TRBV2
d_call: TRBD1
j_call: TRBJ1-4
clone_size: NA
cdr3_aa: CASSIGQVATNEKLFF
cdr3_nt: TGTGCCAGCAGCATCGGACAGGTCGCAACTAATGAAAAACTGTTTTTT

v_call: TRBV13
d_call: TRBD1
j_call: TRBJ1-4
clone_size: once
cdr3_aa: CASSSDRGSGNEKLFF
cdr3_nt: TGTGCCAGCAGCTCCGACAGGGGGTCCGGTAATGAAAAACTGTTTTTT

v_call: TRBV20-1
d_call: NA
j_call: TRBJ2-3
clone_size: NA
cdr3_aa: CSARGMKGTQYF
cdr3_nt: TGCAGTGCTAGAGGGATGAAGGGTACGCAGTATTTT

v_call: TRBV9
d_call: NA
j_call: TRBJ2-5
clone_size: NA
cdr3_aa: CASSAEETQYF
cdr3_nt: TGTGCCAGCAGCGCCGAGGAGACCCAGTACTTC

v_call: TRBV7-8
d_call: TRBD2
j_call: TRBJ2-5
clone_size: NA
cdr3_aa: CASSFGTSGMVQETQYF
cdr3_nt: TGTGCCAGCAGCTTTGGGACTAGCGGGATGGTACAAGAGACCCAGTACTTC

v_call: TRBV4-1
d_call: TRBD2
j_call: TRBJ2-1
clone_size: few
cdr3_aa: CASSQNSGTSGKNEQFF
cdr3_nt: TGCGCCAGCAGCCAAAACTCCGGGACTAGCGGGAAGAATGAGCAGTTCTTC

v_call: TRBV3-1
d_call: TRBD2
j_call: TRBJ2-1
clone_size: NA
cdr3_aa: CASSQQGLAGVSYNEQFF
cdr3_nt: TGTGCCAGCAGCCAACAGGGACTAGCGGGGGTTTCCTACAATGAGCAGTTCTTC

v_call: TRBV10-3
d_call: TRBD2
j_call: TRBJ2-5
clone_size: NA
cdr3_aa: CAITLREGREGRRETQYF
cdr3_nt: TGTGCCATCACTCTACGAGAGGGGCGGGAGGGCCGACGAGAGACCCAGTACTTC

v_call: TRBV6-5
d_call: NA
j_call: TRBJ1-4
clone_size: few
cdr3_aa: CASSFGGTTNEKLFF
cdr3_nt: TGTGCCAGCAGTTTCGGGGGGACAACTAATGAAAAACTGTTTTTT

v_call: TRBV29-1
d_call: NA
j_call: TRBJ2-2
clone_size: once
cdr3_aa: CSVVQNTGELFF
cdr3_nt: TGCAGCGTTGTACAGAACACCGGGGAGCTGTTTTTT

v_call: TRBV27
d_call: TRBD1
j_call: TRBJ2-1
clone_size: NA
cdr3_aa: CASSKFGQGPYNEQFF
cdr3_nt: TGTGCCAGCAGTAAATTCGGACAGGGTCCCTACAATGAGCAGTTCTTC

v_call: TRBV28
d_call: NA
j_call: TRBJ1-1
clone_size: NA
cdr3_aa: CASSLAASRNTEAFF
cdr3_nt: TGTGCCAGCAGTTTAGCAGCGTCCCGGAACACTGAAGCTTTCTTT

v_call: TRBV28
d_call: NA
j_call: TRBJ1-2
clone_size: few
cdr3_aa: CASSFRVNYGYTF
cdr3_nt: TGTGCCAGCAGTTTCCGGGTTAACTATGGCTACACCTTC

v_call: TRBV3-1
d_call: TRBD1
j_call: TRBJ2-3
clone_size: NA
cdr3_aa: CASSNRGRADTQYF
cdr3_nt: TGTGCCAGCAGCAACAGGGGGCGGGCAGATACGCAGTATTTT

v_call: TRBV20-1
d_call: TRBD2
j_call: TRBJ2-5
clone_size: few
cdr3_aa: CSAQRTSGALQETQYF
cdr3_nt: TGCAGTGCCCAGAGGACTAGCGGGGCACTCCAAGAGACCCAGTACTTC

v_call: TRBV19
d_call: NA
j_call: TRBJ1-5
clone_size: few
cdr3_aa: CASRDRDFESNQPQHF
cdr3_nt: TGTGCCAGCCGAGATCGGGACTTCGAAAGCAATCAGCCCCAGCATTTT

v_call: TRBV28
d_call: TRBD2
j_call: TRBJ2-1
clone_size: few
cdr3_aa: CASSVPTSGFTNEQFF
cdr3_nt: TGTGCCAGCAGTGTTCCGACTAGCGGGTTTACTAATGAGCAGTTCTTC

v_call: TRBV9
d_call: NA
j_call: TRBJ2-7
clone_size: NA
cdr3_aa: CASSAKTAPYEQYF
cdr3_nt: TGTGCCAGCAGCGCGAAGACGGCCCCCTACGAGCAGTACTTC

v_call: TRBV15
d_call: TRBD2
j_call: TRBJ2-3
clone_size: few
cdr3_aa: CATSRVGSGQDTQYF
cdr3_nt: TGTGCCACCAGCAGAGTAGGTAGCGGGCAAGATACGCAGTATTTT

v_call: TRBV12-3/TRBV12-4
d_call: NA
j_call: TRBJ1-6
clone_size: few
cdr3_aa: CASSLRQGSNSPLHF
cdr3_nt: TGTGCCAGCAGTTTGCGGCAGGGGAGTAATTCACCCCTCCACTTT

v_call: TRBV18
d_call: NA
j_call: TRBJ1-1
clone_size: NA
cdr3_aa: CASSSQTREAFF
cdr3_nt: TGTGCCAGCTCATCTCAAACGAGAGAAGCTTTCTTT

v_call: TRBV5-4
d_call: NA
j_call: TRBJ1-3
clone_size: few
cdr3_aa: CASSLHPSRGGSRGNTIYF
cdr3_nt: TGTGCCAGCAGCTTGCATCCCTCCCGGGGGGGGTCCCGTGGAAACACCATATATTTT

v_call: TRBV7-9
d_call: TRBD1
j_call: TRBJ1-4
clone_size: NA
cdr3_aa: CASSLVERGPREKLFF
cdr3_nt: TGTGCCAGCAGCCTGGTCGAGAGGGGGCCGAGGGAAAAACTGTTTTTT

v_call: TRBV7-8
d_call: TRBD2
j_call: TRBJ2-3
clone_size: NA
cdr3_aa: CASSSGTSKGTDTQYF
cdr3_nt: TGTGCCAGCAGCTCCGGGACTAGCAAGGGTACAGATACGCAGTATTTT

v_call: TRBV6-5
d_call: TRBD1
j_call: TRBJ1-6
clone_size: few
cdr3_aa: CASSYKFGTGGSNSPLHF
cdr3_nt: TGTGCCAGCAGTTACAAGTTCGGGACAGGGGGCAGCAATTCACCCCTCCACTTT

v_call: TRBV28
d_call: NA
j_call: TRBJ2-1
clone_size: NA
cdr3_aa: CASSSLDSPSNYNEQFF
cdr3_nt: TGTGCCAGCAGCTCTCTGGACAGTCCAAGCAATTACAATGAGCAGTTCTTC

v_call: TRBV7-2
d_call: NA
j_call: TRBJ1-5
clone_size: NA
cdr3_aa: CASSLGRSNQPQHF
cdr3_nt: TGTGCCAGCAGCTTAGGACGGAGCAATCAGCCCCAGCATTTT

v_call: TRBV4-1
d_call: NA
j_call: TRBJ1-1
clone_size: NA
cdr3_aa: CASSQPMGGELAFF
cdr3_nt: TGCGCCAGCAGCCAACCAATGGGAGGGGAGTTGGCTTTCTTT

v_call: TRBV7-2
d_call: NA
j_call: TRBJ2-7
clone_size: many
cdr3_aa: CASSLPGQTEQYF
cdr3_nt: TGTGCCAGCAGCTTACCCGGACAGACCGAGCAGTACTTC

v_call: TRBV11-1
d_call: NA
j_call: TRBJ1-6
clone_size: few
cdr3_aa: CASSLNPHPADSPLHF
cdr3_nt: TGTGCCAGCAGCTTAAATCCTCATCCGGCCGATTCACCCCTCCACTTT

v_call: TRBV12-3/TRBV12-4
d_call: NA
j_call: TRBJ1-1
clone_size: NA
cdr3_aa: CASVMGTEAFF
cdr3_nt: TGTGCCAGCGTTATGGGCACTGAAGCTTTCTTT

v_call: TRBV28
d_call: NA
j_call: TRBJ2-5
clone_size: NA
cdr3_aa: CASSFPAGTETEETQYF
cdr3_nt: TGTGCCAGCAGTTTCCCGGCAGGGACCGAGACTGAAGAGACCCAGTACTTC

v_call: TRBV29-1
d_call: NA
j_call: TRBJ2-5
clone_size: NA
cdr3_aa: CSVDGSQETQYF
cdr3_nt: TGCAGCGTTGACGGTAGCCAAGAGACCCAGTACTTC